The 11 T cell receptor beta chains in this list originate from one sample, sequenced in a study of tumor and adjacent non-tumor tissue in lung cancer. No cell sorting was done before RNA was extracted from the tissue. The normal lung tissue was taken more than 3 cm from the tumor edge. The library came from three nested PCR rounds adapted from ARM-PCR protocols. TCRdb used MiXCR to reprocess the multiplex PCR reads, holding one entry per CDR3 protein. There are some 100,000 distinct CDR3 sequences in the sample; roughly two thirds occur only once, and roughly 20% lies in the top ten. The sample consisted of distant non-tumor lung tissue. The receptors were sampled from a man aged 25-40 years with non-small cell lung cancer.

V usage is TRBV25-1 and J usage is TRBJ2-6; 8 nucleotides agree with TRBD1. After removal of 6 bases from V and 0 bases from J, the junction contained 7 bases not matched to a gene. The CDR3 runs 17 residues. CDR1 is MGHDK and CDR2 is SYGVNS in the germline V gene. This CDR3 reads CASSAGTGISGANVLTF. The CDR3 nucleotides are TGTGCCAGCAGCGCCGGGACAGGCATCTCTGGGGCCAACGTCCTGACTTTC.

About this clonotype: A much larger clone is a single base away; this may be a read error. The CDR3 reads CANSQDDYEQYF. As DNA, the CDR3 is TGCGCCAACAGCCAAGATGACTACGAGCAGTACTTC. J is TRBJ2-7 and V is TRBV4-1; D is ambiguous. Looked up from germline, CDR1 is MGHRA and CDR2 is YSYEKL. CDR3 length equals 12 residues.

Notes on this clonotype: Mismatch with germline at one junction end may stem from a read error. The chain combines TRBV24-1 with TRBJ2-3; 8 bases agree with TRBD1. The CDR3 spans 13 residues. In germline, CDR1 is KGHDR, CDR2 SFDVKD. The CDR3 protein is CATSDPGQGTLYF. The CDR3 nucleotides read TGTGCCACCAGTGATCCCGGACAGGGCACGCTGTATTTT.

In regard to this clonotype: A much larger clone lies one base from this, so it may be a read error. The CDR3 protein is CASGPGQGEATLHF. Written as DNA, the CDR3 is TGTGCTAGTGGTCCGGGACAGGGCGAGGCAACCCTCCACTTT. The chain recombines TRBV12-5 with TRBJ1-6; 9 nucleotides match TRBD1. V gave up 5 bases and J gave up 14 bases; unmatched junction bases: 10. This CDR3 region has 14 residues. Germline V gives CDR1 LGHNT, CDR2 FRNRAP.

A remark on this clonotype: This could be a read error, since a much larger clone is one nucleotide away. The chain employs TRBV20-1 and TRBJ1-2; D is unclear. Deletions cut 0 bases from V and 8 bases from J, with 16 bases between. Germline V gene data show CDR1 as DFQATT and CDR2 as SNEGSKA (reference sequence). The CDR3 runs to 14 residues. In DNA, the CDR3 is TGCAGTGCTAGAGATGGTGGAGAGGGTCCGGGCTACACCTTC. Translated: CSARDGGEGPGYTF.

Concerning this clonotype: One end of the junction is discordant with germline, which a read error may explain. The chain recombines TRBV30 with TRBJ2-2; possibly TRBD1 for D (6 bases). Germline assignment: CDR1 GTSNPN and CDR2 SVGIG (reference sequence). This CDR3 region has 16 residues. CDR3: CAWKPLWGLDTGELFF. CDR3 in DNA: TGTGCCTGGAAGCCCCTCTGGGGGCTTGACACCGGGGAACTGTTTTTT.

The table lists this clonotype with a count of one. The conserved final phenylalanine or tryptophan is absent from the CDR3, which likely points to a read error. The V gene is TRBV12-3 or TRBV12-4, the J gene TRBJ2-5; TRBD2 is a possible D gene (5 bases). The CDR3 has 12 amino acids. V gave up 7 bases and J gave up 5 bases, with 11 bases separating them. Written as DNA, the CDR3 is TGTGCCAGCAAAAGCGGATGGGAGACCCAGTACTCC. As protein: CASKSGWETQYS.

To note about this clonotype: At one end the junction does not follow the germline gene, possibly because of a read error. The chain uses TRBV6-2 or TRBV6-3 and TRBJ1-1; tentatively, D is TRBD1 (5 bases). Germline V gives CDR1 MNHEY, CDR2 SVGEGT. The CDR3 covers 14 residues. For the CDR3, the DNA is TGTGCCAGCAGCCGAGCGGGGGGGAACACTGAAGCTTTGTTT. This translates into CASSRAGGNTEALF.

With respect to this clonotype: The CDR3 carries no conserved terminal phenylalanine or tryptophan, so it likely arises from a read error. The chain employs TRBV4-1 and TRBJ2-7; D possibly uses TRBD1 or TRBD2 (5 bases each). Trimming took off 0 bases at V and 3 bases at J, with 12 bases between the two ends. The length of the CDR3 is 15 residues. Germline-derived CDR1 and CDR2 are MGHRA and YSYEKL. CDR3 in DNA: TGCGCCAGCAGCCAAGATCCAGAGGGGTTCTACGAGCAGTACTTA. Its protein product is CASSQDPEGFYEQYL.

In the case of this clonotype: Since a much larger clone is just one base distant, this may be a read error. The chain recombines TRBV29-1 with TRBJ2-7, with 7 nucleotides matching TRBD1. CDR3 length equals 14 residues. Germline loops: CDR1 SQVTM, CDR2 ANQGSEA. The CDR3 DNA sequence: TGCGGCGTTGGTGAAACTAGGACAGGAAGCGAGCAGTACTTC. Amino acid sequence: CGVGETRTGSEQYF.

This clonotype was observed a handful of times. Possible read error: a much larger clone is one base away. This chain uses TRBV6-2 or TRBV6-3 with TRBJ1-4, with D hard to call. The CDR3 has 13 residues. The germline V gene has CDR1 MNHEY and CDR2 SVGEGT. The CDR3 bases are TGTGCCAGCAGCCGGCGGGAGGCCGAAAAACCGTTTTTT. Translated: CASSRREAEKPFF.